This T cell receptor beta chain was sequenced in a study of T cell responses to AZD1222 COVID-19 vaccine. Whole-study results and caveats: Distributed over spike, vaccine-associated CD4 TCRs predominated at 160-218 and 743-854. Seropositive AZD1222 recipients at baseline numbered only five to seven. The peak T cell response came first, and repertoires were sampled only after it.

Libraries were prepared by immunoSEQ multiplex PCR; TCRdb keeps only in-frame clonotypes and omits some of them. The sample lists about 130,000 clones; about 87% were seen once. The CDR3 length is 13 residues. V lost 6 bases and J lost 5, with 14 bases in between. CDR1 and CDR2 (germline): SQVTM, ANQGSEA. Comment on this clone: Its antigen remains unknown.

This receptor was obtained from an adult in good health. This specimen was peripheral blood, taken on day 0 of AZD1222 vaccination. This chain joins TRBV29-1 and TRBJ1-5, with a weak D call TRBD1 (5 bases). Written as DNA, the CDR3 is TGCAGCGTGTGCGTACAGGCAGATCAGCCCCAGCATTTT. This gives the protein CSVCVQADQPQHF.